Listed here are 19 T cell receptor beta chains from one sample, sequenced in a study of T cells in Graves' hyperthyroidism and ophthalmopathy. Amplified regions were TCR beta CDR3 sequences from RNA transcripts. A set of HTBI primers served as the primers for a first-round RT-PCR of the TCR CDR3. One entry per CDR3 protein, called by TCRdb with MiXCR from the multiplex PCR reads. Among over 650,000 distinct CDR3 sequences, about 16% were seen once, and the ten largest hold approximately 8.4%. Sequencing was performed on blood. All receptors come from a man aged 18 to 29 with Graves' hyperthyroidism.

The chain employs TRBV19 and TRBJ1-2, with 7 bases matching TRBD1. Unmatched junction bases numbered 6, after V lost 0 bases and J lost 8 bases. The CDR3 is made up of 14 amino acids. CDR1 is LNHDA, CDR2 SQIVND, per germline (reference sequence). The CDR3 loop reads CASSIDRRTGGYTF. As DNA, the CDR3 is TGTGCCAGTAGTATAGATCGGAGGACAGGCGGCTACACCTTC.

This clonotype was seen repeatedly, ten times or more. The rearrangement links TRBV18 to TRBJ1-4; tentative D call: TRBD1 (5 bases). The CDR3 loop spans 16 amino acids. The V gene lost 3 bases and the J gene lost 0 bases, with 11 bases spanning the gap. Germline CDR1 KGHSH, CDR2 LQKENI. In DNA, the CDR3 is TGTGCCAGCTCACCCTCGAGGGGAACAACTAATGAAAAACTGTTTTTT. Translating gives CASSPSRGTTNEKLFF.

In regard to this clonotype: This may be a read error: a much more frequent sequence differs by one nucleotide. The chain links TRBV18 to TRBJ2-7; 7 nucleotides align to TRBD1. Germline lookup yields CDR1 KGHSH and CDR2 LQKENI. The CDR3 is made up of 14 amino acids. With 0 bases clipped from V and 5 bases from J, the junction kept 4 bases outside the gene matches. The CDR3, as DNA: TGTGCCAGCTCACCACCGACAGGGAGCCACGAGCAGTACTTC. Encoded protein: CASSPPTGSHEQYF.

Regarding this clonotype: This may arise from a read error, as a much more abundant clone is one base away. This chain connects TRBV4-3 to TRBJ2-5; TRBD2 is a possible D gene (5 bases). CDR1 and CDR2 from the germline V gene are LGHNA and YSLEER. V dropped 2 bases and J dropped 5 bases, with 15 bases sitting between them. The CDR3 runs 15 residues. The CDR3 spells CASSQSSRAGETQYF. The CDR3 DNA is TGCGCCAGCAGCCAATCTTCGAGGGCCGGTGAGACCCAGTACTTC.

This clonotype was observed at least ten times. The V gene is TRBV6-2 or TRBV6-3, the J gene TRBJ2-7; D is possibly TRBD1 (6 bases). Germline CDR1 and CDR2: MNHEY and SVGEGT. The CDR3 loop spans 11 amino acids. With 5 bases removed from V and 5 bases from J, the gap between germline ends came to 7 bases. The CDR3 here is CASSRGNEQYF. The CDR3 nucleotides read TGTGCCAGCAGTAGGGGGAACGAGCAGTACTTC.

This clonotype appeared many times. As DNA, the CDR3 is TGTGCCTGGAGTCGAGAGGTCCACCAAGAGACCCAGTACTTC. It specifies CAWSREVHQETQYF. The chain recombines TRBV30 with TRBJ2-5; no reliable D call. The V gene lost 2 bases and the J gene lost 0 bases, with 10 bases spanning the gap. Germline V CDR1 and CDR2: GTSNPN, SVGIG (reference sequence). CDR3 length: 14 amino acids. Variable domain in full (rest from reference TRBV30 and TRBJ2-5): SQTIHQWPATLVQPVGSPLSLECTVEGTSNPNLYWYRQAAGRGLQLLFYSVGIGQISSEVPQNLSASRPQDRQFILSSKKLLLSDSGFYLCAWSREVHQETQYFGPGTRLLVL.

This clonotype has just a few counts. J is TRBJ1-5 and V is TRBV6-2 or TRBV6-3; 8 bases line up with TRBD1. With V trimmed by 0 bases and J by 15 bases, 16 bases remained unmatched. This CDR3 comprises 16 residues. CDR1 MNHEY and CDR2 SVGEGT come from the germline V gene. The CDR3 bases are TGTGCCAGCAGTTACTCGAGCTCCGGACAGGGAGTGGTCGGGCATTTT. It is translated as CASSYSSSGQGVVGHF.

In this sample, this clonotype turned up many times. V is TRBV28 and J is TRBJ2-5; D gene uncertain. The germline V gene encodes CDR1 MDHEN and CDR2 SYDVKM. Trimming pared 7 bases from V and 5 bases from J, leaving 14 bases between. This CDR3 has 13 residues. The CDR3 loop is CASTSGDPETQYF. CDR3 coding DNA: TGTGCCAGCACCTCAGGAGACCCCGAGACCCAGTACTTC.

V and J are TRBV24-1 and TRBJ2-5; 10 bases agree with TRBD1. V lost 3 bases, J lost 5 bases, and 5 bases stayed unmatched. From germline, CDR1 is KGHDR and CDR2 SFDVKD. The CDR3 has 15 residues. CDR3: CATSDGTGDIETQYF. CDR3 nucleotide sequence: TGTGCCACCAGTGATGGGACAGGGGATATCGAGACCCAGTACTTC.

The chain joins TRBV19 to TRBJ1-2; no clear D. The CDR3 length is 13 residues. The germline V and J ends were trimmed by 2 bases and 6 bases, with 10 bases remaining between them. Germline assignment: CDR1 LNHDA and CDR2 SQIVND (reference sequence). The CDR3 region is CASSINGINGYTF. The CDR3 coding sequence is TGTGCCAGTAGTATAAACGGCATAAATGGCTACACCTTC.

In this sample, this clonotype turned up once. The chain employs TRBV20-1 and TRBJ2-3; D might be TRBD1 or TRBD2, each matching 5 bases. The V gene's germline CDR1 is DFQATT and CDR2 SNEGSKA (reference sequence). This CDR3 is built from 16 residues. The V and J ends lost 3 bases and 7 bases respectively, with 23 bases between them. The CDR3 reads CSARSPRGWGVNTQYF. CDR3 nucleotide sequence: TGCAGTGCTAGGTCGCCCCGGGGCTGGGGAGTTAATACGCAGTATTTT.

The table lists this clonotype with many counts. The rearrangement links TRBV7-9 to TRBJ2-2, with D possibly matching TRBD2 (6 bases). The CDR3 consists of 17 residues. CDR1 and CDR2 from the germline V gene are SEHNR and FQNEAQ (reference sequence). V gave up 5 bases and J gave up 1 base, with 17 bases separating them. As DNA, the CDR3 is TGTGCCAGCAGCCTAATTATAGCGGACGTGAACACCGGGGAGCTGTTTTTT. Its translation is CASSLIIADVNTGELFF.

This clonotype was seen at least ten times. The chain combines TRBV18 with TRBJ2-5, with TRBD2 identical over 14 bases. This CDR3 spans 18 amino acids. CDR1 and CDR2 (germline): KGHSH, LQKENI. The J segment lost 2 bases and the V segment lost 3 bases, leaving 8 bases of the junction unmatched. The CDR3 sequence is CASSPMTSGRDLQETQYF. As DNA, the CDR3 is TGTGCCAGCTCACCGATGACTAGCGGGAGGGATTTACAAGAGACCCAGTACTTC.

There are many counts of this clonotype. The chain carries TRBV20-1 and TRBJ1-1; D unresolved. This CDR3 has 14 amino acids. Germline CDR1 DFQATT, CDR2 SNEGSKA (reference sequence). V was pared by 3 bases and J by 3 bases, with 14 bases between. CDR3 protein: CSARAGLRDTEAFF. CDR3 coding DNA: TGCAGTGCTAGGGCAGGCCTTAGGGACACTGAAGCTTTCTTT.

This chain connects TRBV29-1 to TRBJ2-1; D remains ambiguous. Trimming took 7 bases from V and 0 from J, leaving 10 bases between them. This CDR3 comprises 13 residues. Looked up from germline, CDR1 is SQVTM and CDR2 is ANQGSEA. CDR3 protein: CSGLESSYNEQFF. CDR3 nucleotide sequence: TGCAGCGGGCTGGAGAGCTCCTACAATGAGCAGTTCTTC.

The gene calls are TRBV10-3 and TRBJ2-1; tentatively, D is TRBD1 (6 bases). With 4 bases removed from V and 4 bases from J, the gap between germline ends came to 8 bases. The CDR3 runs to 13 residues. CDR1 is ENHRY and CDR2 is SYGVKD in the germline V gene. As DNA, the CDR3 is TGTGCCATCAGTGTCGGACAGTACAATGAGCAGTTCTTC. Protein: CAISVGQYNEQFF.

This clonotype came up many times. The rearrangement links TRBV2 to TRBJ2-7; 9 bases line up with TRBD1. This CDR3 has 14 amino acids. Germline V gene data show CDR1 as SNHLY and CDR2 as FYNNEI. With 6 bases clipped from V and 5 bases from J, the junction kept 8 bases outside the gene matches. The CDR3 DNA is TGTGCCAGCAGCTCCGGGACAGGGAGAAACGAGCAGTACTTC. As protein: CASSSGTGRNEQYF.

J is TRBJ2-7 and V is TRBV12-3 or TRBV12-4, with TRBD1 identical over 9 bases. V was pared by 6 bases and J by 5 bases, with 8 bases of the junction left unmatched. There are 14 residues in the CDR3. The CDR3 is CASRRGQGTNEQYF. The CDR3 DNA reads TGTGCCAGCAGAAGGGGACAGGGTACCAACGAGCAGTACTTC.

This CDR3 reads CASSLSGRGQNEQFF. The CDR3 nucleotides read TGTGCCAGCAGTCTTAGCGGGAGGGGTCAGAATGAGCAGTTCTTC. The V and J genes are TRBV12-3 or TRBV12-4 and TRBJ2-1; 11 positions match TRBD2. The V gene end was trimmed by 5 bases and the J gene end by 7 bases; junction bases not matched to a gene: 7. The CDR3 loop spans 15 amino acids.